Listed below are T cell receptor beta chains from one sample, sequenced in a study of T cells in Graves' hyperthyroidism and ophthalmopathy. Via MiXCR, TCRdb re-called the multiplex PCR reads, giving one row per CDR3 protein. The table includes 640,000 or so distinct CDR3 sequences, 13% to 15% detected once. The specimen sequenced was blood. Receptors were obtained from a woman younger than 35 with Graves' ophthalmopathy. The CDR3 runs from the conserved cysteine through the conserved F or W. A D gene is named only where the DNA matches it firmly. Size is stated for part of the rows, as once, few or many counts, or as a class when the clone is expanded.

J gene: TRBJ2-3
V gene: TRBV7-9
D gene: TRBD1
clone size: .
CDR3 DNA: TGTGCCAGCAGCTCCGGGACAGGGGAGACAGATACGCAGTATTTT
CDR3 protein: CASSSGTGETDTQYF

J gene: TRBJ1-2
V gene: TRBV2
D gene: .
clone size: .
CDR3 DNA: TGTGCCAGCAGTGAAGCGCTTCAGGGGCCTGGCACCTTC
CDR3 protein: CASSEALQGPGTF

J gene: TRBJ2-3
V gene: TRBV29-1
D gene: .
clone size: .
CDR3 DNA: TGCAGCGTTCTAGGACAGTACACAGATACGCAGTATTTT
CDR3 protein: CSVLGQYTDTQYF

J gene: TRBJ2-7
V gene: TRBV28
D gene: .
clone size: many
CDR3 DNA: TGTGCCAGCAGTTTTGTGGGAGTGATCTCCTACGAGCAGTACTTC
CDR3 protein: CASSFVGVISYEQYF

J gene: TRBJ1-2
V gene: TRBV28
D gene: .
clone size: many
CDR3 DNA: TGTGCCAGCAGTTTGTCCAGGACTGGCTACACCTTC
CDR3 protein: CASSLSRTGYTF

J gene: TRBJ1-4
V gene: TRBV2
D gene: .
clone size: many
CDR3 DNA: TGTGCCAGCAGCCGACTGGGGGGGCCTAATGAAAAACTGTTTTTT
CDR3 protein: CASSRLGGPNEKLFF

J gene: TRBJ2-7
V gene: TRBV29-1
D gene: .
clone size: many
CDR3 DNA: TGCAGCGTTGAAGGGACTAATATGCACGAGCAGTACTTC
CDR3 protein: CSVEGTNMHEQYF

J gene: TRBJ2-2
V gene: TRBV7-7
D gene: TRBD2
clone size: few
CDR3 DNA: TGTGCTAGCACCACTAGCGGGATAAACACCGGGGAGCTGTTTTTT
CDR3 protein: CASTTSGINTGELFF

J gene: TRBJ2-5
V gene: TRBV12-3/TRBV12-4
D gene: TRBD1
clone size: many
CDR3 DNA: TGTGCCAGCAGCACCTCCACAGGGGGTGAGACCCAGTACTTC
CDR3 protein: CASSTSTGGETQYF

J gene: TRBJ1-5
V gene: TRBV7-9
D gene: .
clone size: .
CDR3 DNA: TGTGCCAGCAGCTTAGTAGGTGGACAGCCTCAGCCCCAGCATTTT
CDR3 protein: CASSLVGGQPQPQHF

J gene: TRBJ2-3
V gene: TRBV7-3
D gene: .
clone size: many
CDR3 DNA: TGTGCCAGCAGCCTTGCCCCAGGGCATGTTGATACGCAGTATTTT
CDR3 protein: CASSLAPGHVDTQYF

J gene: TRBJ2-7
V gene: TRBV12-3/TRBV12-4
D gene: TRBD1
clone size: many
CDR3 DNA: TGTGCCAGCAGTTCACAGGGGGATGGCGAGCAGTACTTC
CDR3 protein: CASSSQGDGEQYF

J gene: TRBJ2-5
V gene: TRBV30
D gene: .
clone size: .
CDR3 DNA: TGTGCCTGGAAAACGCAGACAGGCCCAGAGCACTTC
CDR3 protein: CAWKTQTGPEHF

J gene: TRBJ2-3
V gene: TRBV20-1
D gene: .
clone size: many
CDR3 DNA: TGCAGTGCTCCTGGAACAGATACGCAGTATTTT
CDR3 protein: CSAPGTDTQYF

J gene: TRBJ2-7
V gene: TRBV10-3
D gene: TRBD1
clone size: many
CDR3 DNA: TGTGCCATCATGCGGGACAGGGGGCCTGGCGAGCAGTACTTC
CDR3 protein: CAIMRDRGPGEQYF

J gene: TRBJ2-5
V gene: TRBV19
D gene: .
clone size: few
CDR3 DNA: TGTGCCAGTAGTACCACAGAGAAACAAGAGACCCAGTACTTC
CDR3 protein: CASSTTEKQETQYF

J gene: TRBJ2-7
V gene: TRBV11-2
D gene: TRBD2
clone size: few
CDR3 DNA: TGTGCCAGCAGCTTAGGTGATAGCGGGAGTATTGAGCAGTACTTC
CDR3 protein: CASSLGDSGSIEQYF

J gene: TRBJ2-1
V gene: TRBV28
D gene: .
clone size: few
CDR3 DNA: TGTGCCAGCAGTCCACTAGCTAGGGATGAGCAGTTCTTC
CDR3 protein: CASSPLARDEQFF

J gene: TRBJ1-3
V gene: TRBV28
D gene: .
clone size: many
CDR3 DNA: TGTGCCAGCAGCCCCGGGGGGAGGGCAAACACCATATATTTT
CDR3 protein: CASSPGGRANTIYF

J gene: TRBJ1-1
V gene: TRBV27
D gene: .
clone size: many
CDR3 DNA: TGTGCCAGCAGTACGAAAGGGGGCACTGAAGCTTTCTTT
CDR3 protein: CASSTKGGTEAFF

J gene: TRBJ2-1
V gene: TRBV7-8
D gene: TRBD1
clone size: many
CDR3 DNA: TGTGCCAGCAGCCCTGGGACAGACCCTTACAATGAGCAGTTCTTC
CDR3 protein: CASSPGTDPYNEQFF

J gene: TRBJ1-4
V gene: TRBV5-5
D gene: .
clone size: few
CDR3 DNA: TGTGCCAGCAGCCGTTACATCGGGGAAAAACTGTTTTTT
CDR3 protein: CASSRYIGEKLFF

J gene: TRBJ2-7
V gene: TRBV3-1
D gene: .
clone size: many
CDR3 DNA: TGTGCCAGCAGCCAAGCGACCGGGACAAACTACGAGCAGTACTTC
CDR3 protein: CASSQATGTNYEQYF

J gene: TRBJ1-1
V gene: TRBV28
D gene: .
clone size: many
CDR3 DNA: TGTGCCAGCAGCCACTTCCCTGAAGCTTTCTTT
CDR3 protein: CASSHFPEAFF

J gene: TRBJ2-1
V gene: TRBV9
D gene: TRBD1
clone size: many
CDR3 DNA: TGTGCCAGCAGCGTAGGACAGGGGGCGGACAATGAGCAGTTCTTC
CDR3 protein: CASSVGQGADNEQFF

J gene: TRBJ2-7
V gene: TRBV6-2/TRBV6-3
D gene: TRBD1
clone size: .
CDR3 DNA: TGTGCCAGCAGTTACAGGGGGCGCGGCTCCTACGAGCAGTACTTC
CDR3 protein: CASSYRGRGSYEQYF

J gene: TRBJ2-1
V gene: TRBV24-1
D gene: TRBD2
clone size: few
CDR3 DNA: TGTGCCACCAGCGGGACTAGCGGAAGTTATGAGCAGTTCTTC
CDR3 protein: CATSGTSGSYEQFF

J gene: TRBJ2-5
V gene: TRBV2
D gene: .
clone size: many
CDR3 DNA: TGTGCCAGCAGTGCTCGAGTAGATTGGGCACAAGAGACCCAGTACTTC
CDR3 protein: CASSARVDWAQETQYF

J gene: TRBJ2-5
V gene: TRBV5-8
D gene: TRBD2
clone size: many
CDR3 DNA: TGTGCCAGCAGCTTGGGACTAGCGGGAGGACCCCAAGAGACCCAGTACTTC
CDR3 protein: CASSLGLAGGPQETQYF

J gene: TRBJ2-7
V gene: TRBV9
D gene: .
clone size: .
CDR3 DNA: TGTGCCAGCAGCCCCAGGGGAGGCGGGCGGGTGGACGAGCAGTACTTC
CDR3 protein: CASSPRGGGRVDEQYF

J gene: TRBJ1-5
V gene: TRBV4-1
D gene: .
clone size: .
CDR3 DNA: TGCGCCAGCAGCCAAGTGATGGGGGGGAGAAATCAGCCCCAGCATTTT
CDR3 protein: CASSQVMGGRNQPQHF

J gene: TRBJ2-5
V gene: TRBV25-1
D gene: .
clone size: many
CDR3 DNA: TGTGCCAGCAGTGTAACGGGACTCCTAGGTAGTGCGGAAGAGACCCAGTACTTC
CDR3 protein: CASSVTGLLGSAEETQYF

J gene: TRBJ2-5
V gene: TRBV29-1
D gene: TRBD1
clone size: .
CDR3 DNA: TGCAGCGCCCCCTCCGGGACAGGGGAAGAGACCCAGTACTTC
CDR3 protein: CSAPSGTGEETQYF

J gene: TRBJ1-5
V gene: TRBV6-1
D gene: TRBD1
clone size: many
CDR3 DNA: TGTGCCAGCAGCCCCATGGGAGGGGGCGTTGGTCAGCCCCAGCATTTT
CDR3 protein: CASSPMGGGVGQPQHF

J gene: TRBJ2-1
V gene: TRBV2
D gene: TRBD2
clone size: many
CDR3 DNA: TGTGCCAGCAGTAGCCACCTAGCGGGAGGGCCCCTTCAATCCTACAATGAGCAGTTCTTC
CDR3 protein: CASSSHLAGGPLQSYNEQFF

J gene: TRBJ2-5
V gene: TRBV4-1
D gene: TRBD2
clone size: .
CDR3 DNA: TGCGCCAGCAGCCGAGTAGCGGGGCAAGAGACCCAGTACTTC
CDR3 protein: CASSRVAGQETQYF

J gene: TRBJ1-5
V gene: TRBV12-3/TRBV12-4
D gene: .
clone size: many
CDR3 DNA: TGTGCCAGCAATGCAAGGGGGGTCGAACAGCCCCAGCATTTT
CDR3 protein: CASNARGVEQPQHF

J gene: TRBJ2-1
V gene: TRBV20-1
D gene: TRBD1
clone size: many
CDR3 DNA: TGCAGTGTTGGGGACAGGGAAGGCGGGAGCTCCTACAATGAGCAGTTCTTC
CDR3 protein: CSVGDREGGSSYNEQFF

J gene: TRBJ2-1
V gene: TRBV6-1
D gene: TRBD2
clone size: many
CDR3 DNA: TGTGCCAGTCTGCGAAATAGCGGGAGTTCCTACAATGAGCAGTTCTTC
CDR3 protein: CASLRNSGSSYNEQFF

J gene: TRBJ2-1
V gene: TRBV11-3
D gene: TRBD2
clone size: .
CDR3 DNA: TGTGCCAGCAGCTTAGTGGGACTAGCGGGACCCTACAATGAGCAGTTCTTC
CDR3 protein: CASSLVGLAGPYNEQFF

J gene: TRBJ2-1
V gene: TRBV29-1
D gene: TRBD2
clone size: many
CDR3 DNA: TGCAGCGTTCGGGAGGACTACAATGAGCAGTTCTTC
CDR3 protein: CSVREDYNEQFF

J gene: TRBJ2-3
V gene: TRBV29-1
D gene: TRBD1
clone size: many
CDR3 DNA: TGCAGCGTTAGGGGACAGGGCCCAGATACGCAGTATTTT
CDR3 protein: CSVRGQGPDTQYF

J gene: TRBJ1-5
V gene: TRBV24-1
D gene: .
clone size: .
CDR3 DNA: TGTGCCACCAGTGATCACCGGGACACAAATCAGCCCCAGCATTTT
CDR3 protein: CATSDHRDTNQPQHF

J gene: TRBJ2-1
V gene: TRBV29-1
D gene: .
clone size: many
CDR3 DNA: TGCAGCGTTGTAAAGAGCGGCTCCTACAATGAGCAGTTCTTC
CDR3 protein: CSVVKSGSYNEQFF

J gene: TRBJ2-7
V gene: TRBV12-3/TRBV12-4
D gene: TRBD1
clone size: many
CDR3 DNA: TGTGCCAGCAGTTACAACAGGGGGGCCTACGAGCAGTACTTC
CDR3 protein: CASSYNRGAYEQYF

J gene: TRBJ2-3
V gene: TRBV5-1
D gene: .
clone size: few
CDR3 DNA: TGCGCCAGCAGCTTGGATTTAGAGACTACCCATTCGCAGTATTTT
CDR3 protein: CASSLDLETTHSQYF

J gene: TRBJ2-1
V gene: TRBV7-9
D gene: TRBD2
clone size: many
CDR3 DNA: TGTGCCAGCAGCTCACCCGGGACTAGCGGGTTCGGTGAGCAGTTCTTC
CDR3 protein: CASSSPGTSGFGEQFF

J gene: TRBJ1-5
V gene: TRBV5-8
D gene: .
clone size: .
CDR3 DNA: TGTGCCAGCAGCTTGGCCCTAGGGGTCGGACAGCCCCAGCATTTT
CDR3 protein: CASSLALGVGQPQHF

J gene: TRBJ2-2
V gene: TRBV30
D gene: TRBD2
clone size: many
CDR3 DNA: TGTGCCTGGAGACTAGCGGGAGGCTCCCTCGGGGAGCTGTTTTTT
CDR3 protein: CAWRLAGGSLGELFF

J gene: TRBJ1-1
V gene: TRBV7-9
D gene: .
clone size: .
CDR3 DNA: TGTGCCAGCAGCTTAGGGAGAGGGACCCCTGAAGCTTTCTTT
CDR3 protein: CASSLGRGTPEAFF

J gene: TRBJ1-4
V gene: TRBV5-8
D gene: .
clone size: .
CDR3 DNA: TGTGCCAGCAGCTTTGACAGTAATGAAAAACTGTTTTTT
CDR3 protein: CASSFDSNEKLFF

J gene: TRBJ2-1
V gene: TRBV24-1
D gene: TRBD1
clone size: many
CDR3 DNA: TGTGCCACCAGTGAACCGGGACAGCGATACAATGAGCAGTTCTTC
CDR3 protein: CATSEPGQRYNEQFF